The 23 T cell receptor beta chains reported below all come from one sample, sequenced in a study of cytomegalovirus exposure and HLA in healthy donors. The primer mix had 60 Vbeta and 13 Jbeta primers. Sequenced by immunoSEQ multiplex PCR; TCRdb stores in-frame clones only, minus some. The table includes 100,000 to 150,000 clones, roughly 80% detected once. The sequenced sample consisted of PBMCs. These receptors were taken from a man aged 45-65 years in good health and CMV-seropositive.

The V and J genes are TRBV5-1 and TRBJ2-3; D remains ambiguous. Germline CDR1 is SGHRS and CDR2 is YFSETQ. CDR3 size: 15 residues. The germline V and J ends were trimmed by 0 bases and 4 bases, with 12 bases remaining between them. The CDR3 sequence: CASSLAHSLPDTQYF. The CDR3 DNA reads TGCGCCAGCAGCTTGGCTCACAGTCTCCCAGATACGCAGTATTTT.

The rearrangement uses TRBV6-1 and TRBJ2-5; a possible D gene is TRBD2 (7 bases). Deletions cut 5 bases from V and 9 bases from J, with 10 bases between. The CDR3 loop spans 11 amino acids. Germline V gene data show CDR1 as MNHNS and CDR2 as SASEGT. In nucleotides, the CDR3 is TGTGCCAGCAGTTTAGGGGGGGCCCAGTACTTC. Its protein product is CASSLGGAQYF.

The chain links TRBV7-9 to TRBJ1-6; no clear D gene. The ends were cut back, 3 bases at V and 0 bases at J, with 9 bases in the middle. The germline CDR1 and CDR2 sequences are SEHNR and FQNEAQ (reference sequence). This CDR3 has 16 residues. CDR3 coding DNA: TGTGCCAGCAGCTTTTTGAGAAGCTCCTATAATTCACCCCTCCACTTT. This encodes CASSFLRSSYNSPLHF.

V and J are TRBV28 and TRBJ1-3, with D uncertain. Germline V gene data show CDR1 as MDHEN and CDR2 as SYDVKM. V shed 1 base and J shed 0 bases, with 7 bases lying between them. CDR3 length: 15 residues. The CDR3 DNA sequence: TGTGCCAGCAGTTTATCTCTAGTCTCTGGAAACACCATATATTTT. It is translated as CASSLSLVSGNTIYF.

This clone occurred once. The genes are TRBV11-2 and TRBJ1-1; D is ambiguous. CDR1 is SGHAT, CDR2 FQNNGV, per germline. V dropped 0 bases and J dropped 0 bases, with 5 bases sitting between them. The CDR3 has 14 amino acids. CDR3 in amino acids: CASSLEEMNTEAFF. CDR3 nucleotide sequence: TGTGCCAGCAGCTTAGAGGAGATGAACACTGAAGCTTTCTTT.

This clone has just a few counts. The chain employs TRBV5-6 and TRBJ2-5; 7 nucleotides align to TRBD2. The CDR3 is 17 residues long. Trimming took 8 bases from V and 5 from J; bases not matched to a gene: 21. Germline V gene data show CDR1 as SGHDT and CDR2 as YYEEEE. CDR3 nucleotide sequence: TGTGCCAGTTCCCCGACGAACGGGGGGTTAAGTGCGGAGACCCAGTACTTC. Translated, it gives CASSPTNGGLSAETQYF.

The V gene is TRBV7-9, the J gene TRBJ2-5; 8 bases match TRBD1. The junction had 7 bases not matched to a gene; V was cut back by 5 bases and J by 5 bases. The CDR3 is 14 amino acids. Germline loops: CDR1 SEHNR, CDR2 FQNEAQ (reference sequence). CDR3 bases: TGTGCCAGCAGCCCTCGGACAGGGCAGGAGACCCAGTACTTC. This translates into CASSPRTGQETQYF.

This clone was seen just once. One end of the junction varies from germline; a read error may be responsible. V gene TRBV7-9 combines with J gene TRBJ1-2, with D uncertain. This CDR3 spans 12 amino acids. CDR1 is SEHNR and CDR2 is FQNEAQ in the germline V gene (reference sequence). For the CDR3, the DNA is TGTTCCAGCAGCTTATCGAGGGATGGCTACACCTTC. Amino acids: CSSSLSRDGYTF.

This clone showed up just a few times. In nucleotides, the CDR3 is TGTGCCAGTAGTCCTCCGGGACAGGGGAGCACTGAAGCTTTCTTT. It specifies CASSPPGQGSTEAFF. V usage is TRBV19 and J usage is TRBJ1-1; 10 bases map to TRBD1. V was clipped by 5 bases and J by 4 bases; unmatched bases: 7. Germline V gene data show CDR1 as LNHDA and CDR2 as SQIVND (reference sequence). The CDR3 runs to 15 residues.

V is TRBV7-3 and J is TRBJ2-5; 7 nucleotides align to TRBD2. V trimming: 5 bases; J trimming: 5 bases; junction bases outside the gene matches: 11. The CDR3 length is 15 residues. Germline CDR1 is SGHTA and CDR2 is FQGTGA. The CDR3 protein is CASSPLGGVRETQYF. The CDR3 DNA reads TGTGCCAGCAGCCCACTGGGGGGGGTACGGGAGACCCAGTACTTC. Based on the CDR3 plus reference TRBV7-3 and TRBJ2-5, the full variable domain is GAGVSQTPSNKVTEKGKYVELRCDPISGHTALYWYRQSLGQGPEFLIYFQGTGAADDSGLPNDRFFAVRPEGSVSTLKIQRTERGDSAVYLCASSPLGGVRETQYFGPGTRLLVL.

The chain carries TRBV5-1 and TRBJ1-2; 8 bases map to TRBD1. Germline loops: CDR1 SGHRS, CDR2 YFSETQ. The CDR3 has 16 residues. The ends lost 0 bases at V and 3 bases at J; junction bases unmatched: 7. This chain's CDR3 is CASSLEGQVAHYGYTF. CDR3 nucleotides: TGCGCCAGCAGCTTGGAGGGACAGGTCGCGCACTATGGCTACACCTTC.

V usage is TRBV7-9 and J usage is TRBJ2-7; 11 bases agree with TRBD1. V was clipped by 5 bases and J by 2 bases; unmatched bases: 5. The length of the CDR3 is 15 residues. Germline V gene lookup returns CDR1 SEHNR and CDR2 FQNEAQ (reference sequence). The CDR3 protein is CASSTGQGAAYEQYF. The DNA of the CDR3 is TGTGCCAGCAGCACCGGACAGGGGGCGGCCTACGAGCAGTACTTC.

The chain links TRBV5-1 to TRBJ1-1; tentatively, D is TRBD1 (6 bases). The germline V gene has CDR1 SGHRS and CDR2 YFSETQ. The CDR3 extends over 14 amino acids. The ends were cut back, 4 bases at V and 0 bases at J, with 10 bases in the middle. The CDR3 coding sequence is TGCGCCAGCAGCGAGGGACAACTGAACACTGAAGCTTTCTTT. It yields the protein CASSEGQLNTEAFF.

This chain connects TRBV10-2 to TRBJ1-2; possibly TRBD1 for D (5 bases). This CDR3 comprises 14 residues. Germline V gene data show CDR1 as WSHSY and CDR2 as SAAADI. V dropped 3 bases and J dropped 2 bases, with 10 bases sitting between them. The CDR3 DNA sequence: TGCGCCAGCAGTGATACGGCAGGGAACTATGGCTACACCTTC. This sequence encodes CASSDTAGNYGYTF.

In its sample, this clone was seen a few times. The chain uses TRBV4-1 and TRBJ2-3; maybe TRBD2 (6 bases). V lost 2 bases to trimming and J lost 3 bases, with 12 bases between them. The CDR3 length is 15 residues. Germline V gene lookup returns CDR1 MGHRA and CDR2 YSYEKL. CDR3 loop: CASSQWWRETDTQYF. Written as DNA, the CDR3 is TGCGCCAGCAGCCAATGGTGGAGGGAGACAGATACGCAGTATTTT.

This clone is a singleton in its sample. CDR3 loop: CASSDPGLGNEKLFF. The CDR3 DNA reads as TGCGCCAGCAGTGACCCGGGACTTGGGAATGAAAAACTGTTTTTT. The genes are TRBV10-1 and TRBJ1-4; tentatively, D is TRBD1 (5 bases). Germline loops: CDR1 WNHNN, CDR2 SYGVQD (reference sequence). The V gene lost 3 bases and the J gene lost 5 bases, with 13 bases spanning the gap. This CDR3 has 15 amino acids.

A few counts support this clone. CDR3 sequence (DNA): TGCGCCAGCAGCCAAGATCTGGTAGCGGGAGGGACCGGGGAGCTGTTTTTT. This codes for CASSQDLVAGGTGELFF. This chain uses TRBV4-3 with TRBJ2-2; 11 positions agree with TRBD2. CDR3 size: 17 residues. The germline gives CDR1 LGHNA, CDR2 YSLEER. With 0 bases clipped from V and 5 bases from J, the junction kept 5 bases outside the gene matches.

The genes are TRBV10-1 and TRBJ2-2; 9 bases align to TRBD2. Trimming removed 5 bases from V and 2 bases from J; junction bases left unmatched: 9. The CDR3 consists of 17 residues. Germline assignment: CDR1 WNHNN and CDR2 SYGVQD (reference sequence). This chain's CDR3 is CASSFTRLAANTGELFF. CDR3 in DNA: TGCGCCAGCAGTTTCACTAGACTAGCGGCAAACACCGGGGAGCTGTTTTTT.

The chain is built from TRBV9 and TRBJ1-3, with D uncertain. Trimming took off 2 bases at V and 5 bases at J, with 17 bases between the two ends. Germline V gene sequence: CDR1 SGDLS, CDR2 YYNGEE. This CDR3 spans 16 amino acids. CDR3 sequence reads: CASSVGNSNRRNTIYF. The CDR3, as DNA: TGTGCCAGCAGCGTCGGGAACTCTAACCGTCGAAACACCATATATTTT.

The chain combines TRBV6-1 with TRBJ2-2; no definite D call. V was clipped by 0 bases and J by 4 bases, with 6 bases between them. The length of the CDR3 is 14 residues. The germline V gene has CDR1 MNHNS and CDR2 SASEGT. The CDR3: CASSEATVTGELFF. CDR3 nucleotide sequence: TGTGCCAGCAGTGAAGCTACAGTCACCGGGGAGCTGTTTTTT.

The CDR3 region has the DNA TGTGCCAGCAGCTTGTGGACTAGTTCGATGTTGGATACGCAGTATTTT. It specifies CASSLWTSSMLDTQYF. The chain is built from TRBV7-2 and TRBJ2-3, with TRBD2 matching over 7 bases. This CDR3 region has 16 residues. V trimming: 3 bases; J trimming: 6 bases; junction bases outside the gene matches: 12. Germline loops: CDR1 SGHTA, CDR2 FQGNSA.

This clone was recorded only once. The chain carries TRBV10-3 and TRBJ1-1, with TRBD1 identical over 9 bases. There are 13 residues in the CDR3. Germline V gives CDR1 ENHRY, CDR2 SYGVKD. Unmatched junction bases numbered 6, after V lost 2 bases and J lost 11 bases. The chain's CDR3 is CAISETGGVSAFF. The CDR3 nucleotides are TGTGCCATCAGTGAGACAGGGGGCGTTTCGGCTTTCTTT.

The rearrangement joins TRBV5-4 to TRBJ2-3; 11 bases map to TRBD2. Germline V gene data show CDR1 as SGHNT and CDR2 as YYREEE (reference sequence). This CDR3 contains 16 residues. Losses at the gene ends were 2 bases for V and 2 bases for J; bases not matched to a gene: 4. The CDR3 sequence: CASSLRLAGITDTQYF. Written as DNA, the CDR3 is TGTGCCAGCAGCTTAAGACTAGCGGGGATCACAGATACGCAGTATTTT.